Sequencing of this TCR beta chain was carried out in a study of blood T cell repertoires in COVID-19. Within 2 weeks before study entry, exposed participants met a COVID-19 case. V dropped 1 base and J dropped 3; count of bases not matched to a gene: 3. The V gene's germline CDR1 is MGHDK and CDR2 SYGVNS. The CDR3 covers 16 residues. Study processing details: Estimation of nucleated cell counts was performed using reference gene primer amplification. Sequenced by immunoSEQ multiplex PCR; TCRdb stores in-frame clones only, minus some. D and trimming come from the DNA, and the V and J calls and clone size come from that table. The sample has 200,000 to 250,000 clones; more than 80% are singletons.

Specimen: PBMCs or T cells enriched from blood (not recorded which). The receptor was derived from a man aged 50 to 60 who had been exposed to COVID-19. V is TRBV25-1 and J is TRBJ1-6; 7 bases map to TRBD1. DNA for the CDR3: TGTGCCAGCAGTGAATTGGGACAGATCTATAATTCACCCCTCCACTTT. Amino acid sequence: CASSELGQIYNSPLHF.